A single sample is the source of the 8 T cell receptor beta chains below, sequenced in a study of CD4+ T cells in melanoma (dated by TCRdb to 2021 to 2024). The library was made by the immunoSEQ multiplex PCR assay. TCRdb took this table from immuneACCESS and kept in-frame rearrangements with V and J called. Such tables lack part of the clones; where checked against another copy, unresolved V genes explain under half of the gap, and the rest is unexplained. In all, the sample holds under 20,000 clones, and around 77% of those were seen once. The ten top clones hold approximately 12% of the sample. Sequencing was carried out using cells from a culture (not recorded whether cultured in vitro). The receptor set was obtained from a human donor with melanoma.

The sample holds one count of this clone. This chain links TRBV11-1 with TRBJ2-2; the D gene could be TRBD1 or TRBD2 (6 bases each). Germline CDR1 is SGHAT and CDR2 is FQDESV (reference sequence). The CDR3 contains 15 residues. Trimming removed 4 bases at V and 2 bases at J, with 11 bases between. CDR3 nucleotides: TGTGCCAGCAGCTGGAGGGGGGCTAACACCGGGGAGCTGTTTTTT. As protein: CASSWRGANTGELFF.

V is TRBV9 and J is TRBJ1-5, with 10 bases lining up with TRBD1. Germline CDR1 is SGDLS and CDR2 is YYNGEE. The length of the CDR3 is 15 residues. Trimming at V came to 7 bases and at J to 6 bases, leaving 10 bases not matched to a gene. The CDR3 nucleotides read TGTGCCAGCGGATCCGGGACAGGGGTCGGTCAGCCCCAGCATTTT. As protein: CASGSGTGVGQPQHF.

The V call is TRBV2, the J call TRBJ2-4; 8 bases are a match to TRBD1. Germline CDR1 and CDR2: SNHLY and FYNNEI. This CDR3 has 16 residues. V was pared by 4 bases and J by 2 bases, with 7 bases of the junction left unmatched. The CDR3: CASSGTGWETKNIQYF. The CDR3 bases are TGTGCCAGCAGTGGGACAGGGTGGGAAACCAAAAACATTCAGTACTTC.

V is TRBV18 and J is TRBJ1-5; D call uncertain. The CDR3 is 15 amino acids. Germline CDR1 and CDR2: KGHSH and LQKENI. V shed 1 base and J shed 4 bases, with 11 bases lying between them. The DNA of the CDR3 is TGTGCCAGCTCACCACGGAAGGGCGAGAATCAGCCCCAGCATTTT. This sequence encodes CASSPRKGENQPQHF.

The rearrangement links TRBV7-3 to TRBJ2-7, with TRBD1 matching over 7 bases. V lost 5 bases, J lost 2 bases, and 9 bases stayed unmatched. CDR1 is SGHTA, CDR2 FQGTGA, per germline. The CDR3 runs to 15 residues. The CDR3 nucleotides are TGTGCCAGCAGCCCAACCTCGGGACAGACCTACGAGCAGTACTTC. Its protein product is CASSPTSGQTYEQYF.

V and J are TRBV30 and TRBJ2-2, with D perhaps being TRBD1 or TRBD2 (6 bases each). V was trimmed by 3 bases and J by 2 bases, leaving 10 bases between them. CDR3 length equals 14 residues. Germline V gene lookup returns CDR1 GTSNPN and CDR2 SVGIG (reference sequence). In nucleotides, the CDR3 is TGTGCCTGGAGCGGGGGCTTTAACACCGGGGAGCTGTTTTTT. Protein product: CAWSGGFNTGELFF.

The V call is TRBV20-1, the J call TRBJ2-1; no reliable D call. The V end was cut by 7 bases, the J end by 10 bases, with 5 bases between. CDR3 size: 8 residues. Germline CDR1 is DFQATT and CDR2 is SNEGSKA (reference sequence). CDR3 sequence (DNA): TGCAGTGTGGCGGAGCAGTTCTTC. This encodes CSVAEQFF.

The chain is built from TRBV19 and TRBJ2-1, with 9 bases that match TRBD1. The CDR3 covers 16 residues. Germline values: CDR1 LNHDA, CDR2 SQIVND (reference sequence). V shed 4 bases and J 7 bases; nucleotides not matched to a gene: 11. CDR3 in DNA: TGTGCCAGTAGTAGAACATCCGGGACAGGGCTTAATGAGCAGTTCTTC. This encodes CASSRTSGTGLNEQFF.